One T cell receptor beta chain is described in this entry. As yet, its antigen is unknown. HIV-negative, healthy adults without recent acute infections or vaccinations were the donors. This sample was included in a study of shared clonotypes between healthy human individuals. Whole-study findings and limits: Naive subsets generally had larger estimated richness than memory subsets. It was the non-shared clonotypes that had lower generation probabilities than clonotypes shared by all four donors.

Using immunoSEQ multiplex PCR, the repertoire was profiled, and TCRdb retains in-frame clones only, with some absent. Of roughly 2.2 million clones in the sample, more than 85% were seen once. Source material: naive CD4+ T cells from PBMCs. Specified subset: CD45RA+ positively selected. This TCR came from a man aged 18 to 35 in good health. Some clones in this sample may be carry-over from other donors' samples.

CDR3 sequence: CASSFGWTGGTYEQYF. The DNA of the CDR3 is TGTGCCAGCAGCTTCGGGTGGACGGGAGGTACCTACGAGCAGTACTTC. This chain connects TRBV5-6 to TRBJ2-7, with TRBD2 identical over 7 bases. CDR3 length equals 16 residues. The germline CDR1 and CDR2 sequences are SGHDT and YYEEEE. V was pared by 2 bases and J by 2 bases, with 10 bases of the junction left unmatched.